The 19 T cell receptor beta chains reported below all come from one sample, sequenced in a study of blood T cell repertoires in COVID-19. Here immunoSEQ multiplex PCR was the method, and the copy in TCRdb shows in-frame clones only, minus some. The data contain 250,000 or so clones, roughly 85% of them singletons. The specimen was peripheral blood. Receptor source: a woman aged 25 to 39 with active or convalescent COVID-19.

The genes are TRBV18 and TRBJ1-3, with 8 bases fitting TRBD1. The germline gives CDR1 KGHSH, CDR2 LQKENI. The CDR3 is 15 amino acids. V trimming: 3 bases; J trimming: 2 bases; junction bases outside the gene matches: 3. Here the CDR3 DNA reads TGTGCCAGCTCACCCCCGACAGGGGCTGGAAACACCATATATTTT. Its protein product is CASSPPTGAGNTIYF.

This clone was recorded a few times. A read error may produce the germline difference seen at one junction end. The chain combines TRBV7-9 with TRBJ1-1; TRBD1 agrees at 8 bases. CDR3 length equals 14 residues. CDR1 and CDR2 (germline): SEHNR, FQNEAQ (reference sequence). The CDR3: CASSLGQANAEAFF. The CDR3 DNA follows: TGTGCCAGCAGCTTGGGACAGGCGAACGCTGAAGCTTTCTTT.

This clone occurred a few times. The chain joins TRBV28 to TRBJ1-1, with D tentatively TRBD1 (6 bases). Per the germline V gene, CDR1 is MDHEN and CDR2 is SYDVKM. V was cut by 8 bases and J by 11 bases, with 21 bases left in between. The CDR3 consists of 13 residues. The CDR3, as DNA: TGTGCCAGCTTATTATCCAGGGGTCGAACGGCTTTCTTT. It is translated as CASLLSRGRTAFF.

V is TRBV28 and J is TRBJ2-1; 10 nucleotides line up with TRBD1. CDR3 length: 17 residues. J gave up 5 bases and V 5 bases, and 12 bases lay outside the gene matches. The germline gives CDR1 MDHEN, CDR2 SYDVKM. CDR3 DNA sequence: TGTGCCAGCAGTCCACGAATCCGACAGGGGGCTGACAATGAGCAGTTCTTC. Translated, it gives CASSPRIRQGADNEQFF.

The rearrangement joins TRBV28 to TRBJ1-2; TRBD1 might be the D (6 bases). V gave up 11 bases and J gave up 4 bases, with 17 bases separating them. The length of the CDR3 is 13 residues. CDR1 MDHEN and CDR2 SYDVKM come from the germline V gene. CDR3 loop: CAPIGGGFYGYTF. CDR3 nucleotides: TGTGCCCCCATAGGGGGGGGATTCTATGGCTACACCTTC.

The CDR3 DNA is TGCGCCAGCAGCTTGGGGGACAGGGAATCAGGGACTGAAGCTTTCTTT. Its translation: CASSLGDRESGTEAFF. This chain connects TRBV5-1 to TRBJ1-1; 9 nucleotides line up with TRBD1. The CDR3 is 16 residues long. CDR1 is SGHRS and CDR2 is YFSETQ in the germline V gene. Trimming at V came to 0 bases and at J to 5 bases, leaving 8 bases not matched to a gene.

As DNA, the CDR3 is TGTGCCAGCAGGCCAGACTCCTATGGCTACACCTTC. Its translation: CASRPDSYGYTF. V and J are TRBV27 and TRBJ1-2, with D hard to call. Germline CDR1 reads MNHEY; CDR2 reads SMNVEV (reference sequence). The CDR3 runs 12 residues. Trimming took 6 bases from V and 4 from J, leaving 9 bases between them.

This chain links TRBV15 with TRBJ2-1; 9 nucleotides line up with TRBD2. V dropped 3 bases and J dropped 12; count of bases not matched to a gene: 12. The CDR3 runs 15 residues. CDR1 is LNHNV and CDR2 is YYDKDF in the germline V gene (reference sequence). The CDR3 region is CATSSSGGSADVQFF. Here the CDR3 DNA reads TGTGCCACCAGCAGTAGCGGGGGTTCGGCCGACGTGCAGTTCTTC.

V gene TRBV3-1 (or the pseudogene TRBV3-2) combines with J gene TRBJ2-3; 11 bases match TRBD2. The CDR3 totals 17 residues. The V gene end was trimmed by 0 bases and the J gene end by 3 bases; junction bases not matched to a gene: 5. In germline, CDR1 is LGHDT, CDR2 YNNKEL (reference sequence). The CDR3 sequence: CASSQDRGTSGTDTQYF. The CDR3 coding sequence is TGTGCCAGCAGCCAAGATCGGGGGACTAGCGGAACAGATACGCAGTATTTT.

The chain recombines TRBV29-1 with TRBJ1-1; 8 bases are a match to TRBD1. Looked up from germline, CDR1 is SQVTM and CDR2 is ANQGSEA. The CDR3 length is 18 residues. The V segment lost 1 base and the J segment 0 bases; nucleotides outside the gene matches: 13. CDR3 bases: TGCAGCGTTGAAGGATTTCTAGAGACAGGGGCCATGAACACTGAAGCTTTCTTT. This gives the protein CSVEGFLETGAMNTEAFF.

The V and J genes are TRBV6-1 and TRBJ2-1; D uncertain. The V end lost 1 base, the J end lost 8 bases, and 3 bases lay between the germline ends. This CDR3 has 11 residues. The germline CDR1 and CDR2 sequences are MNHNS and SASEGT. The CDR3 nucleotides read TGTGCCAGCAGTGAAGGCGATGAGCAGTTCTTC. This encodes CASSEGDEQFF.

The V call is TRBV7-3, the J call TRBJ1-2; D perhaps matches TRBD1 (5 bases). Germline lookup yields CDR1 SGHTA and CDR2 FQGTGA. The CDR3 contains 13 residues. V dropped 5 bases and J dropped 8 bases, with 15 bases sitting between them. The CDR3 spells CASSLSQGGGYTF. CDR3 in DNA: TGTGCCAGCAGCCTCTCCCAGGGCGGCGGCTACACCTTC.

V gene TRBV14 combines with J gene TRBJ2-1, with 7 bases lining up with TRBD2. The CDR3 totals 14 residues. Trimming took 1 base from V and 7 from J; bases not matched to a gene: 4. Germline values: CDR1 SGHDN, CDR2 FVKESK. The CDR3 DNA sequence: TGTGCCAGCAGCCAAGTTCAGGGAGGGAATGAGCAGTTCTTC. The encoded protein is CASSQVQGGNEQFF.

The chain uses TRBV24-1 and TRBJ1-1, with 7 bases matching TRBD1. Germline lookup yields CDR1 KGHDR and CDR2 SFDVKD. V lost 5 bases, J lost 4 bases, and 6 bases stayed unmatched. The CDR3 runs 14 residues. The DNA for the CDR3 is TGTGCCACCAGTGCCGGGACAGTTAGCACTGAAGCTTTCTTT. Translated: CATSAGTVSTEAFF.

The chain uses TRBV6-5 and TRBJ2-7; 12 bases are shared with TRBD2. The trim removed 0 bases at V and 4 bases at J, leaving 1 base unmatched. Per germline, CDR1 MNHEY and CDR2 SVGAGI. This CDR3 has 15 residues. In DNA form, the CDR3 reads TGTGCCAGCAGTTACTCGACTAGCGGGGGTTACGAGCAGTACTTC. The encoded protein is CASSYSTSGGYEQYF.

The chain recombines TRBV10-2 with TRBJ1-2, with 12 positions matching TRBD1. Trimming cost V 4 bases and J 7 bases; bases outside gene matches: 7. CDR3 size: 15 residues. From germline, CDR1 is WSHSY and CDR2 SAAADI. CDR3 sequence (DNA): TGCGCCAGCAGTGGACCGGGACAGGGGGCGTTTGGCTACACCTTC. Translated, it gives CASSGPGQGAFGYTF.

The chain is built from TRBV19 and TRBJ2-3; TRBD1 agrees at 7 bases. Trimming took 5 bases from V and 6 from J; bases not matched to a gene: 11. CDR1 LNHDA and CDR2 SQIVND come from the germline V gene (reference sequence). The CDR3 extends over 15 amino acids. CDR3 bases: TGTGCCAGTAGTCACTTATTACAGGGGAAGGATACGCAGTATTTT. Protein: CASSHLLQGKDTQYF.

This chain joins TRBV19 and TRBJ2-7; TRBD1 matches at 8 bases. Germline values: CDR1 LNHDA, CDR2 SQIVND (reference sequence). V trimming: 4 bases; J trimming: 3 bases; junction bases outside the gene matches: 2. The CDR3 spans 13 residues. In nucleotides, the CDR3 is TGTGCCAGTAGTAAGGACAGGGACTACGAGCAGTACTTC. It codes for CASSKDRDYEQYF.

CDR3 DNA: TGCAGCGTAACGGGGGGAATAGTCACAGATACGCAGTATTTT. This codes for CSVTGGIVTDTQYF. J is TRBJ2-3 and V is TRBV29-1, with 7 bases fitting TRBD2. The CDR3 is 14 residues long. Germline values: CDR1 SQVTM, CDR2 ANQGSEA. J gave up 2 bases and V 6 bases, and 8 bases lay outside the gene matches.